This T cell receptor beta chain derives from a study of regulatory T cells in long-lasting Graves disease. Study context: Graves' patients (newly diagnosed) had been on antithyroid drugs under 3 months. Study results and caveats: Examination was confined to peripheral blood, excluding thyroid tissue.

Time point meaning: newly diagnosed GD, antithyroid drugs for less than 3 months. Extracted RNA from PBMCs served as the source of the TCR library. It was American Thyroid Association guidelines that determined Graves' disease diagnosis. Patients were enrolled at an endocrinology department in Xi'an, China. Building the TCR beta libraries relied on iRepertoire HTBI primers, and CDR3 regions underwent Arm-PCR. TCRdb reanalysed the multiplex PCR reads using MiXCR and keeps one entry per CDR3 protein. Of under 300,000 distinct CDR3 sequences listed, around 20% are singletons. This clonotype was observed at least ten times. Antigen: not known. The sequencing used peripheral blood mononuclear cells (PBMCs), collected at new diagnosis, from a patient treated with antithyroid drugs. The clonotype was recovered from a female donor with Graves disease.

DNA of the CDR3: TGTGCCATCGACGATGGGCAGGGGGGAGCCTACGAGCAGTACTTC. Translated: CAIDDGQGGAYEQYF. The gene calls are TRBV2 and TRBJ2-7; D is possibly TRBD1 (7 bases). CDR1 and CDR2 (germline): SNHLY, FYNNEI. Between the trimmed V and J ends, which lost 10 bases and 2 bases, there was a span of 21 bases. The CDR3 runs to 15 residues.